The present T cell receptor beta chain was sequenced within a study of tumor-infiltrating lymphocytes in primary liver carcinoma. Study results and limitations: Pairs comparing tumor with adjacent tissue or blood overlapped less than pairs drawn from tumor regions.

With a constant-region primer, TCR beta cDNA was made from 450 to 650 ng of total RNA. What produced the TCR beta libraries was three nested multiplex PCR rounds using slightly modified ARM-PCR. Investigators reported that the first two PCR rounds, at around 9 cycles each, used TRBV1-TRBV30 forward primers with a C-beta reverse primer. TCRdb reprocessed the multiplex PCR reads with MiXCR, giving one entry per CDR3 protein. The table has around 56,000 distinct CDR3 sequences, over 65% seen once; the top ten hold approximately 54%. Concerning this clonotype itself: The antigen remains unidentified.

The CDR3 runs 11 residues. The V gene lost 2 bases and the J gene lost 14 bases, with 10 bases spanning the gap. The germline CDR1 and CDR2 sequences are MGHRA and YSYEKL. From approximately 20-30 mg of unsorted bulk tissue, DNA and RNA were co-extracted together. Five separate regions were sampled from each tumor. Sequenced input: liver tumor tissue from sampling region 2. Subset denoted: tumor region T2, inferior pole. The sequence came from a man aged 35 to 55 with primary liver carcinoma and hepatitis B virus infection. J is TRBJ1-3 and V is TRBV4-1; D call uncertain. CDR3 coding DNA: TGCGCCAGCAGCCAATCGGAGACCTTATATTTT. Its translation is CASSQSETLYF.